A single sample is the source of the 23 T cell receptor beta chains below, sequenced in a study of CD8+ T cells in alopecia areata. Treatment described: oral pan-JAK inhibitor, 5-10 mg twice daily. As the sequencing template, cDNA was produced by extracting RNA and reverse transcribing it. The data were produced by immunoSEQ multiplex PCR, yet TCRdb's version contains in-frame clones alone and is incomplete. The top ten hold approximately 3.3% of the sample, which has roughly 200,000 clones, more than 55% seen once. The source material was CD4+ T cells sorted from blood, sampled at week 4, from a patient treated with tofacitinib. All receptors come from a human donor with alopecia areata.

As regards this clone: The junction and the germline gene differ at one end; a read error may be behind it. The rearrangement uses TRBV7-7 and TRBJ2-2, with 9 bases aligning to TRBD2. CDR1 and CDR2 (germline): SSHAT, FNYEAQ (reference sequence). CDR3 size: 16 residues. CDR3 residues: CASSIRSGGNTGELFF. CDR3 sequence (DNA): TGTGCTAGCAGCATACGTAGCGGGGGGAACACCGGGGAGCTGTTTTTT.

CDR3 nucleotides: TGTGCCTGGAGTGTTGGACTGATTTATGGCTACACCTTC. Translating gives CAWSVGLIYGYTF. V gene TRBV30 combines with J gene TRBJ1-2; no clear D. The V gene's germline CDR1 is GTSNPN and CDR2 SVGIG (reference sequence). V was pared by 0 bases and J by 5 bases, with 10 bases between. The length of the CDR3 is 13 residues. Drawing the rest from reference TRBV30 and TRBJ1-2, the complete variable domain is SQTIHQWPATLVQPVGSPLSLECTVEGTSNPNLYWYRQAAGRGLQLLFYSVGIGQISSEVPQNLSASRPQDRQFILSSKKLLLSDSGFYLCAWSVGLIYGYTFGSGTRLTVV.

The table lists this clone with a few counts. The chain uses TRBV29-1 and TRBJ1-1, with 8 bases fitting TRBD1. This CDR3 comprises 14 residues. Trimming at V came to 4 bases and at J to 5 bases, leaving 9 bases not matched to a gene. From germline, CDR1 is SQVTM and CDR2 ANQGSEA. The CDR3 region is CSVAGRTGRTEAFF. The CDR3 bases are TGCAGCGTTGCTGGACGGACAGGGCGAACTGAAGCTTTCTTT.

This clone has only a few counts. The chain is built from TRBV25-1 and TRBJ2-6; D gene uncertain. The CDR3 runs 14 residues. V lost 4 bases to trimming and J lost 4 bases, with 8 bases between them. Germline V gene sequence: CDR1 MGHDK, CDR2 SYGVNS. In DNA, the CDR3 is TGTGCCAGCAGTGTTAATGGAGGGGCCAACGTCCTGACTTTC. It specifies CASSVNGGANVLTF.

The gene calls are TRBV28 and TRBJ1-5; D is ambiguous. The CDR3 runs to 13 residues. V shed 5 bases and J shed 6 bases, with 11 bases lying between them. Germline CDR1 reads MDHEN; CDR2 reads SYDVKM. CDR3 protein: CASSLLWGQPQHF. The CDR3 bases are TGTGCCAGCAGTCTCCTCTGGGGTCAGCCCCAGCATTTT.

V usage is TRBV29-1 and J usage is TRBJ2-5; 10 positions agree with TRBD1. V lost 7 bases to trimming and J lost 4 bases; unmatched junction nucleotides: 6. The length of the CDR3 is 13 residues. Germline V CDR1 and CDR2: SQVTM, ANQGSEA. CDR3: CSGRDRGRETQYF. The CDR3 coding sequence is TGCAGCGGCCGGGACAGGGGAAGAGAGACCCAGTACTTC.

The table lists this clone with a few counts. The V and J genes are TRBV9 and TRBJ2-2; D unclear. The V end lost 3 bases, the J end lost 6 bases, and 15 bases lay between the germline ends. The germline gives CDR1 SGDLS, CDR2 YYNGEE. The CDR3 contains 15 residues. The CDR3 coding sequence is TGTGCCAGCAGCGACGCCAGAAGGCGTCCCGGGGAGCTGTTTTTT. Its protein is CASSDARRRPGELFF.

The chain carries TRBV7-2 and TRBJ2-7; 7 bases line up with TRBD2. In germline, CDR1 is SGHTA, CDR2 FQGNSA. The CDR3 spans 13 residues. V trimming: 6 bases; J trimming: 7 bases; junction bases outside the gene matches: 9. CDR3 DNA: TGTGCCAGCAGAGGGGCGGGGGAAGATGAGCAGTACTTC. This encodes CASRGAGEDEQYF.

The rearrangement uses TRBV5-1 and TRBJ2-6; D might be TRBD1 (6 bases). The germline V and J ends were trimmed by 3 bases and 0 bases, with 10 bases remaining between them. This CDR3 has 16 amino acids. Looked up from germline, CDR1 is SGHRS and CDR2 is YFSETQ. The CDR3: CASSWVQGSGANVLTF. In DNA form, the CDR3 reads TGCGCCAGCAGCTGGGTACAGGGCTCTGGGGCCAACGTCCTGACTTTC.

The V call is TRBV29-1, the J call TRBJ1-1, with unresolved D. This CDR3 region has 11 residues. Germline CDR1 and CDR2: SQVTM and ANQGSEA. V was clipped by 4 bases and J by 4 bases, with 7 bases between them. CDR3 in amino acids: CSVARSTEAFF. The DNA for the CDR3 is TGCAGCGTTGCGCGTAGCACTGAAGCTTTCTTT.

The chain uses TRBV6-5 and TRBJ2-3; 7 nucleotides agree with TRBD1. Germline values: CDR1 MNHEY, CDR2 SVGAGI. This CDR3 is built from 13 residues. The V and J ends lost 6 bases and 12 bases, in that order; junction bases with no gene match: 12. CDR3 residues: CASSLHDREIQYF. CDR3 DNA sequence: TGTGCCAGCAGCTTACACGACAGGGAAATTCAGTATTTT.

V gene TRBV19 combines with J gene TRBJ1-5, with D perhaps matching TRBD1 (5 bases). Trimming left V 5 bases short and J 3 bases short, with 11 bases between. This CDR3 spans 14 amino acids. Per the germline V gene, CDR1 is LNHDA and CDR2 is SQIVND (reference sequence). The CDR3 region is CASSPGQINQPQHF. In nucleotides, the CDR3 is TGTGCCAGTAGTCCGGGGCAAATCAATCAGCCCCAGCATTTT.

This chain joins TRBV11-2 and TRBJ2-5; D unclear. CDR3 length: 11 residues. Trimming left V 5 bases short and J 2 bases short, with 3 bases between. Germline CDR1 SGHAT, CDR2 FQNNGV. CDR3 coding DNA: TGTGCCAGCAGCCAACAAGAGACCCAGTACTTC. Its protein product is CASSQQETQYF.

In its sample, this clone was seen once. The CDR3 here is CSVDSDWDTQYF. The CDR3 DNA reads as TGCAGCGTTGACTCCGATTGGGATACGCAGTATTTT. The genes are TRBV29-1 and TRBJ2-3; no clear D gene. This CDR3 comprises 12 residues. Trimming left V 3 bases short and J 6 bases short, with 10 bases between. Germline V lookup: CDR1 SQVTM, CDR2 ANQGSEA.

V usage is TRBV2 and J usage is TRBJ2-3; TRBD2 might be the D (5 bases). Germline loops: CDR1 SNHLY, CDR2 FYNNEI. V was clipped by 5 bases and J by 3 bases, with 15 bases between them. The CDR3 length is 15 residues. CDR3 sequence reads: CASSPLDALTDTQYF. CDR3 DNA sequence: TGTGCCAGCAGTCCACTAGACGCCTTGACAGATACGCAGTATTTT. The full variable domain, in which reference TRBV2 and TRBJ2-3 provide the parts outside the CDR3, is EPEVTQTPSHQVTQMGQEVILRCVPISNHLYFYWYRQILGQKVEFLVSFYNNEISEKSEIFDDQFSVERPDGSNFTLKIRSTKLEDSAMYFCASSPLDALTDTQYFGPGTRLTVL.

This clone was observed a handful of times. CDR3 coding DNA: TGTGCCAGCAGCTTGGTGGCCCGGGGAGATACGCAGTATTTT. Translated, it gives CASSLVARGDTQYF. The rearrangement links TRBV5-6 to TRBJ2-3; possible D gene TRBD2, 5 bases. Trimming removed 0 bases from V and 5 bases from J, with 10 bases in between. This CDR3 is 14 amino acids long. The germline CDR1 and CDR2 sequences are SGHDT and YYEEEE.

The chain has TRBV9 and TRBJ2-5, with a possible D match to TRBD1 (5 bases). CDR1 and CDR2 from the germline V gene are SGDLS and YYNGEE. The CDR3 covers 14 residues. V gave up 3 bases and J gave up 5 bases, with 14 bases separating them. The CDR3 is CASSGGWVGETQYF. CDR3 coding DNA: TGTGCCAGCAGCGGGGGCTGGGTGGGGGAGACCCAGTACTTC.

This chain joins TRBV2 and TRBJ2-5, with 7 bases that match TRBD1. The CDR3 sequence is 14 residues long. Per the germline V gene, CDR1 is SNHLY and CDR2 is FYNNEI. After removal of 4 bases from V and 4 bases from J, the junction contained 6 bases not matched to a gene. The CDR3 is CASSVQGVGETQYF. The CDR3 region has the DNA TGTGCCAGCAGTGTTCAGGGGGTTGGAGAGACCCAGTACTTC. Filled out from reference TRBV2 and TRBJ2-5, the complete variable domain reads EPEVTQTPSHQVTQMGQEVILRCVPISNHLYFYWYRQILGQKVEFLVSFYNNEISEKSEIFDDQFSVERPDGSNFTLKIRSTKLEDSAMYFCASSVQGVGETQYFGPGTRLLVL.

This chain links TRBV29-1 with TRBJ2-2; D not resolved. Trimming shortened V by 1 base and J by 0 bases, and 3 bases separated the two germline ends. From germline, CDR1 is SQVTM and CDR2 ANQGSEA. The CDR3 consists of 13 residues. CDR3: CSVEGPNTGELFF. CDR3 in DNA: TGCAGCGTTGAAGGCCCGAACACCGGGGAGCTGTTTTTT.

V gene TRBV6-6 combines with J gene TRBJ2-5; 7 bases fit TRBD2. V trimming: 6 bases; J trimming: 0 bases; junction bases outside the gene matches: 4. CDR1 and CDR2 (germline): MNHNY, SVGAGI (reference sequence). This CDR3 is built from 14 residues. CDR3 DNA: TGTGCCAGCAGAACCGGGACTAACCAAGAGACCCAGTACTTC. Encoded protein: CASRTGTNQETQYF.

V is TRBV4-1 and J is TRBJ2-4; D uncertain. Looked up from germline, CDR1 is MGHRA and CDR2 is YSYEKL. V was shortened by 0 bases and J by 5 bases, with 14 bases between the two germline ends. The CDR3 loop spans 16 amino acids. The CDR3 nucleotides are TGCGCCAGCAGCCAAGATCGAGGTTTTGGCCAAAACATTCAGTACTTC. Translation gives CASSQDRGFGQNIQYF.

This clone was seen a few times. V usage is TRBV30 and J usage is TRBJ2-2; 8 bases are shared with TRBD2. CDR3 size: 15 residues. Trimming removed 0 bases from V and 8 bases from J; junction bases left unmatched: 8. Germline lookup yields CDR1 GTSNPN and CDR2 SVGIG (reference sequence). The CDR3 DNA is TGTGCCTGGAGTGTACTGGCGGGGGGACCGGGGGAGCTGTTTTTT. This gives the protein CAWSVLAGGPGELFF.

The chain has TRBV4-2 and TRBJ1-2; D remains ambiguous. The CDR3 consists of 14 residues. Germline values: CDR1 LGHNA, CDR2 YNFKEQ. The V end lost 5 bases, the J end lost 1 base, and 11 bases lay between the germline ends. Here the CDR3 DNA reads TGTGCCAGCAGCGTTGAAACGCTTAACTATGGCTACACCTTC. Protein product: CASSVETLNYGYTF.